This record covers a single TCR beta chain. The antigen remains undetermined. The sample is drawn from a study of cytomegalovirus exposure and HLA in healthy donors. With 60 Vbeta and 13 Jbeta primers, the PCR was carried out. The assay was immunoSEQ multiplex PCR, and TCRdb's table has in-frame clones only and misses some. The listing records about 58,000 clones. Findings and limits, study-wide: In a later analysis, TCR beta V- and J-gene trimming showed a link to a missense DCLRE1C variant. There were three CMV-associated chains whose specificity for CMV antigens was confirmed in vitro.

V was clipped by 4 bases and J by 2 bases, with 9 bases between them. Germline CDR1 reads KGHSH; CDR2 reads LQKENI. This CDR3 is 13 amino acids long. The sequence came from a woman between 18 and 29 years old in good health and CMV-seronegative. The chain employs TRBV18 and TRBJ2-7; unclear D gene. Sequencing was carried out using PBMCs. The DNA for the CDR3 is TGTGCCAGCTCACAGGAGTGGGCCTACGAGCAGTACTTC. Amino acid sequence: CASSQEWAYEQYF.